The source of this T cell receptor (beta chain) is a study of cytomegalovirus exposure and HLA in healthy donors. Turning to the study itself: Unique TCRs from HLA-typed donors, roughly 87 million of them, were held in an early data release.

The PCR used 60 Vbeta and 13 Jbeta primers. Authors' methods: A follow-up analysis tallied some 80 million unique TCR beta chains, roughly 9.9 million shared. The assay was immunoSEQ multiplex PCR, and TCRdb's table has in-frame clones only and misses some. V and J calls and clone size follow that table, whereas D and trimming were derived from the DNA. Of about 170,000 clones in the sample, less than 80% were seen once. Study-level results: CMV serostatus was the only recorded immune exposure for donors.

This clone appeared a single time. Its antigen is as yet unknown. Per the germline V gene, CDR1 is SGHTA and CDR2 is FQGNSA. Trimming left V 1 base short and J 9 bases short, with 9 bases between. This CDR3 spans 12 amino acids. This cohort consisted of healthy bone marrow donors. The clonotype originates from a female donor in good health and CMV-seronegative. The chain joins TRBV7-2 to TRBJ1-1; D not certain. Sequencing input: PBMCs. The CDR3 protein is CASSLEVGKAFF. The CDR3 DNA reads TGTGCCAGCAGCTTAGAAGTCGGTAAAGCTTTCTTT.